The entry below describes one TCR beta chain. Germline V lookup: CDR1 SGHVS, CDR2 FNYEAQ. The CDR3 covers 16 residues. This sample stems from a study of tumor-infiltrating lymphocytes in oesophageal squamous cell carcinoma. TCRdb redid the calling of the PCR reads with MiXCR, one entry per CDR3 protein. The sample comprises about 9,600 distinct CDR3 sequences, around three fifths of which are singletons, and about 33% rests with the top ten. Sequencing was done on a sample of esophageal tumor tissue. The chain links TRBV7-6 to TRBJ2-1; 8 bases match TRBD2. Near its end, the DNA agrees better with TRBJ2-7, so the J call may be wrong. This clonotype originated in a male donor with esophageal squamous cell carcinoma. CDR3 sequence reads: CASSLEAGTRVDEQYF. As DNA, the CDR3 is TGTGCCAGCAGCTTAGAGGCGGGGACTAGAGTGGATGAGCAGTACTTC.